The TCR beta chain under discussion was sequenced for a study of T-cell memory formation after mild COVID-19. Study-level background: Across donors, TCR clusters were largely donor specific.

Notes on the study in general: In second-wave clones peaking day 37, SARS-CoV-2 specificity remained unconfirmed. Clones shrinking between day 15 and 85 showed a balanced CD4/CD8 split, and those that grew later tilted toward CD4+.

CDR3 length equals 14 residues. Germline lookup yields CDR1 MNHEY and CDR2 SMNVEV (reference sequence). V lost 6 bases and J 2 bases, leaving 12 bases between the germline ends. Barcoded TCR alpha and TCR beta cDNA libraries with UMIs came from 5'RACE using constant-segment primers. TCRdb called the 5' RACE reads again in MiXCR, with one record for every CDR3 protein. Of hundreds of thousands of distinct CDR3 sequences in the sample, approximately 20% were seen once. To note about this clonotype: Its specificity is unknown.

The genes are TRBV27 and TRBJ2-3; D is perhaps TRBD1 (6 bases). Sequencing was carried out using PBMCs or a T cell subset sorted from them (not recorded which). The sequence was obtained from an adult woman who had mild COVID-19 (a few samples of this study predate the infection). Cell type and time point are not known. CDR3 DNA: TGTGCCAGCAGCCGAGGGACACCCACAGATACGCAGTATTTT. It codes for CASSRGTPTDTQYF.